The T cell receptor (beta chain) described here comes from a study of T cell changes during pregnancy in multiple sclerosis (dated by TCRdb to between 2018 and 2021). In the study overall: In women with multiple sclerosis, the researchers looked at how the T cell repertoire shifted as pregnancy progressed.

As concerns this clone: Its antigen is currently not known. No much larger clone exists at a distance of one base, and base qualities are not known.

Taken from the germline V gene, the CDR1 and CDR2 loops are SNHLY and FYNNEI. Taken from cysteine to phenylalanine, the CDR3 has 16 residues. Only the CDR3 DNA is retained, 48 bases long and in frame from the first base. V was cut back by 2 bases and J by 0 bases, leaving a gap of 10 bases between them. Library construction relied on the immunoSEQ multiplex PCR assay. Here the immuneACCESS table is served through TCRdb, limited to in-frame sequences with V and J called. Missing clones are a known gap in these copies; in checked studies unresolved V genes cover under half, and the rest lacks a known reason. The sample yields about 70,000 clones; about nine tenths were counted once. Jointly, the top ten make up around 0.27% of the sample.

The origin of this receptor is a female donor with multiple sclerosis, enrolled in a pregnancy study. Recombination linked TRBV2 to TRBJ1-4; no D gene call is confident. The material sequenced was CD4+ T cells from peripheral blood mononuclear cells, taken after pregnancy. The nucleotide sequence reads TGTGCCAGCAGTGAACGGCGGTTAGCAACTAATGAAAAACTGTTTTTT. This translates into CASSERRLATNEKLFF.